This T cell receptor beta chain was profiled in a study of T cell changes during pregnancy in multiple sclerosis. Data came from immunoSEQ multiplex PCR; TCRdb stores just in-frame clones and leaves some out. Of approximately 130,000 clones in the sample, 90% to 96% were seen once. With 3 bases clipped from V and 0 bases from J, the junction kept 13 bases outside the gene matches. The CDR3 sequence is 19 residues long. The germline V gene has CDR1 MDHEN and CDR2 SYDVKM. The V gene is TRBV28, the J gene TRBJ2-7, with TRBD2 matching over 11 bases. The sequencing here drew on peripheral blood, taken after pregnancy. The sequence was obtained from a female donor with multiple sclerosis, enrolled in a pregnancy study. CDR3 in DNA: TGTGCCAGCAGTTTTCAAAGGGCTAGCGGGAGGCCCAGCTCCTACGAGCAGTACTTC. Translated, it gives CASSFQRASGRPSSYEQYF.